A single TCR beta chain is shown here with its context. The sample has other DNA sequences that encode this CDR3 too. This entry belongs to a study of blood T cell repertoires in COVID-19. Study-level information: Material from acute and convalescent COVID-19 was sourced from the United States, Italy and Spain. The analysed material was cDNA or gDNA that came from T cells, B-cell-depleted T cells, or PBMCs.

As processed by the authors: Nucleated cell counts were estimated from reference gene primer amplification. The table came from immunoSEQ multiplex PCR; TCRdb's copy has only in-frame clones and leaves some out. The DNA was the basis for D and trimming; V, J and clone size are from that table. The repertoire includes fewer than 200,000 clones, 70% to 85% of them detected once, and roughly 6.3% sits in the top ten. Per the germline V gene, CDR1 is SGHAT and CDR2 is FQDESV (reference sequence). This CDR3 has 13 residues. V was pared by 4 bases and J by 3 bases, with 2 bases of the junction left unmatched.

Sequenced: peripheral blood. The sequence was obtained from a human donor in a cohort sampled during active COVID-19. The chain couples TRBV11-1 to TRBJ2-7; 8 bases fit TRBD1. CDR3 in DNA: TGTGCCAGCAGCTCCGGACAGGGCTACGAGCAGTACTTC. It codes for CASSSGQGYEQYF.